This TCR beta chain was retrieved from a study of T-cell reconstitution after alpha-beta-depleted transplantation in children. This clonotype was observed a few times. Its antigen is undetermined. Overall study results and limits: High day-60 TCRbeta diversity in some patients came from surviving recipient T cells and thymic progenitors. Expanded graft clones, several hundred of them, were reportedly the source of alpha-beta T cells about two months after transplant.

The germline V gene encodes CDR1 MNHEY and CDR2 SVGAGI. The CDR3 runs 15 residues. V was clipped by 0 bases and J by 10 bases, with 16 bases between them. Researchers prepared the TCRbeta library using unique molecular identifiers, the study reports. One entry per CDR3 protein, called by TCRdb with MiXCR from the PCR reads. The sample records about 600,000 distinct CDR3 sequences, more than 20% being singletons. The source of this sequence is a boy younger than two who had a stem cell transplant for acute myeloid leukemia, so the T cells may come from the graft donor. The chain carries TRBV6-5 and TRBJ2-1, with D possibly being TRBD2 (5 bases). Specimen: PBMCs, mostly from graft donor cells, collected 360 days after TCRalphabeta/CD19-depleted stem cell transplant. The CDR3 region has the DNA TGTGCCAGCAGTTACTCTGAGGGAAGGAGTCGAGAGCAGTTCTTC. Its protein product is CASSYSEGRSREQFF.